This T cell receptor (beta chain) was retrieved from a study of early T cells in non-severe SARS-CoV-2 infection. This clonotype was seen more than once but under ten times. This CDR3 region has 13 residues. Germline V lookup: CDR1 SEHNR, CDR2 FQNEAQ (reference sequence). The V end lost 9 bases, the J end lost 1 base, and 13 bases lay between the germline ends. Unique molecular identifier tags were affixed to discrete cDNA molecules. From the 5' RACE reads, TCRdb called clonotypes with MiXCR, one entry per CDR3 protein. Among 100,000 to 150,000 distinct CDR3 sequences listed, under 15% were seen once.

The sequencing input was whole blood. The chain recombines TRBV7-9 with TRBJ2-7, with D possibly TRBD1 on 7 matching bases. This TCR was sampled from an adult who was a healthcare worker with PCR-confirmed SARS-CoV-2 infection or an uninfected control (not recorded which). The CDR3 nucleotides read TGTGCCAGTAGACAGGGAGGATCCTACGAGCAGTACTTC. Protein: CASRQGGSYEQYF.